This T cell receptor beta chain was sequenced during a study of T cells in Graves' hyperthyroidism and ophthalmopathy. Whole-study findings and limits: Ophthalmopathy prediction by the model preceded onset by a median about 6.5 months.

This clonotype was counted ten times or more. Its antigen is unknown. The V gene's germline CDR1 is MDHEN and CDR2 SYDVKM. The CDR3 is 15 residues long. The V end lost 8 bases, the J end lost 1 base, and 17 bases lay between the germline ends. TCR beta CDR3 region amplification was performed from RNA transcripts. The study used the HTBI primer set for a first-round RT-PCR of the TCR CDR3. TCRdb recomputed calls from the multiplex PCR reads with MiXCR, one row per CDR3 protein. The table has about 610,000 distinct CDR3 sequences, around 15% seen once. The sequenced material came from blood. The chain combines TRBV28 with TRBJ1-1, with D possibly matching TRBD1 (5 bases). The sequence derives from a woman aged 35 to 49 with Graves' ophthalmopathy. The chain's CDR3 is CASLSPGTGNTEAFF. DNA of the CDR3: TGTGCCAGCCTAAGTCCCGGGACGGGGAACACTGAAGCTTTCTTT.